Listed below are T cell receptor beta chains from one sample, sequenced in a study of blood T cell repertoires in COVID-19. This table comes from immunoSEQ multiplex PCR, and its TCRdb copy is limited to in-frame clones, with some not included. Of approximately 110,000 clones listed, less than 75% were seen once; the top ten hold about 0.85%. The source material was peripheral blood. Receptors originate from a human donor with acute or convalescent COVID-19. The donor label of this sample is uncertain. Each CDR3 is given with its conserved first and last residue. The D gene is left open where the match is weak. Size values are once, few and many counts, or a class for expanded clones, and some rows have none.

J gene,V gene,clone size,D gene,CDR3 protein,CDR3 DNA
TRBJ2-7,TRBV29-1,.,TRBD1,CSVEGQGAREQYF,TGCAGCGTTGAGGGACAGGGGGCACGGGAGCAGTACTTC
TRBJ1-2,TRBV18,.,.,CASSPEKRNYGYTF,TGTGCCAGCTCACCGGAAAAGCGTAACTATGGCTACACCTTC
TRBJ2-5,TRBV7-7,few,.,CASSPGTGQETQYF,TGTGCCAGCAGCCCCGGGACTGGGCAAGAGACCCAGTACTTC
TRBJ1-4,TRBV13,once,TRBD1,CASSRTGQDEKLFF,TGTGCCAGCAGCCGGACAGGGCAAGATGAAAAACTGTTTTTT
TRBJ2-5,TRBV20-1,.,TRBD2,CSASKAGVETQYF,TGCAGTGCTAGTAAAGCGGGGGTGGAGACCCAGTACTTC
TRBJ2-7,TRBV6-5,.,.,CASSLGGGVYEQYF,TGTGCCAGCAGCCTAGGGGGAGGGGTCTACGAGCAGTACTTC
TRBJ1-2,TRBV5-1,.,TRBD1,CASTDLTGSNYGYTF,TGCGCCAGCACGGATTTGACAGGGAGTAACTATGGCTACACCTTC
TRBJ2-1,TRBV6-5,.,.,CASSYKRGYNEQFF,TGTGCCAGCAGTTATAAAAGAGGGTACAATGAGCAGTTCTTC
TRBJ2-1,TRBV11-3,many,.,CASSLATNNEQFF,TGTGCCAGCAGCTTAGCTACCAACAATGAGCAGTTCTTC
TRBJ2-7,TRBV6-5,.,.,CASRPTRGASYEQYF,TGTGCCAGCAGGCCGACCCGGGGGGCGTCCTACGAGCAGTACTTC